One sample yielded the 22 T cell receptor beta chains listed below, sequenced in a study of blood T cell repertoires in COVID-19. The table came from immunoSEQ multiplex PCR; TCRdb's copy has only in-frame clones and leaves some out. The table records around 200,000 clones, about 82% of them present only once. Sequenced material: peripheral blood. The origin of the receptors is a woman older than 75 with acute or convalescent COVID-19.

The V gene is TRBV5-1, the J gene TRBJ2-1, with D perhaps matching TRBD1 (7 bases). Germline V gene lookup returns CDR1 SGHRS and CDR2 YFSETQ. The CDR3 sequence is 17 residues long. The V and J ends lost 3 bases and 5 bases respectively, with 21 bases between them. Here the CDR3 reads CASSWATSGGPNNEQFF. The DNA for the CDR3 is TGCGCCAGCAGCTGGGCCACATCAGGGGGGCCGAACAATGAGCAGTTCTTC.

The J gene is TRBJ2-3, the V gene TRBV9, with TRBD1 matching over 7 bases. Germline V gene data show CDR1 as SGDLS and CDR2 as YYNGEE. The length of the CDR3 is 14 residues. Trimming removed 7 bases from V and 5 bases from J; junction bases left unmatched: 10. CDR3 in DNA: TGTGCCAGCGGAACACAGGGGATGAAAGATACGCAGTATTTT. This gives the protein CASGTQGMKDTQYF.

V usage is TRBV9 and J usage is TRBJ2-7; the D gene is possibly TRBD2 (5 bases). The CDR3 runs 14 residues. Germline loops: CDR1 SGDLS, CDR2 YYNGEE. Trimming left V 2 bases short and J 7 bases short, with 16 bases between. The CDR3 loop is CASSVGGALGEQYF. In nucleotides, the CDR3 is TGTGCCAGCAGCGTCGGAGGTGCACTAGGGGAGCAGTACTTC.

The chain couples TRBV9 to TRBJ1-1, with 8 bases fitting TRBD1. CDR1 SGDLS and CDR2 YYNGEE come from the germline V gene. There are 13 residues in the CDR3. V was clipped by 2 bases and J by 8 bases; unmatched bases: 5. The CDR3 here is CASSVTGTGEAFF. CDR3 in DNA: TGTGCCAGCAGCGTCACCGGGACAGGCGAAGCTTTCTTT.

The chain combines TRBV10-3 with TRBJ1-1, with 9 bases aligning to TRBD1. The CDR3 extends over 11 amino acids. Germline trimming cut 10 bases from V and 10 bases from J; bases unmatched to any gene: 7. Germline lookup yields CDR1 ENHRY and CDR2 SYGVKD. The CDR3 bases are TGTGCCACGCAACAGGGGGCATCAGCTTTCTTT. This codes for CATQQGASAFF.

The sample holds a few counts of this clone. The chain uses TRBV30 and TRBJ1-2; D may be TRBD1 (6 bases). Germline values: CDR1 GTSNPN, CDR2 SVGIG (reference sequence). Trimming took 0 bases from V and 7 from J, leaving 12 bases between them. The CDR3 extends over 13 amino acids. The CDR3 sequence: CAWSVGGVLGYTF. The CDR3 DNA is TGTGCCTGGAGTGTAGGGGGGGTACTTGGCTACACCTTC.

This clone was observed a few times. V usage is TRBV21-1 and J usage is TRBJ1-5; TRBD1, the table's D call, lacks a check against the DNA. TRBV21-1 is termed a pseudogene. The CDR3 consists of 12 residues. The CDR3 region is CASTQGNQPQHF. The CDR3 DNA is TGTGCCAGCACTCAGGGGAATCAGCCCCAGCATTTT.

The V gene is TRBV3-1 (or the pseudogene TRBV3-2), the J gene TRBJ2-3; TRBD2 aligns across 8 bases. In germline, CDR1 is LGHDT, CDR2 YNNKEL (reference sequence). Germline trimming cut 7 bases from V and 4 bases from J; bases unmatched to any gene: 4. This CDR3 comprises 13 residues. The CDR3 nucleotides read TGTGCCAGCACGGGACTAGTCCCAGATACGCAGTATTTT. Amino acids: CASTGLVPDTQYF.

The CDR3 region is CASRLLDYTGELFF. The DNA of the CDR3 is TGTGCCAGCAGGCTCCTAGATTACACCGGGGAGCTGTTTTTT. The chain is built from TRBV28 and TRBJ2-2; D call uncertain. Germline V CDR1 and CDR2: MDHEN, SYDVKM. The CDR3 totals 14 residues. V was cut by 6 bases and J by 3 bases, with 11 bases left in between.

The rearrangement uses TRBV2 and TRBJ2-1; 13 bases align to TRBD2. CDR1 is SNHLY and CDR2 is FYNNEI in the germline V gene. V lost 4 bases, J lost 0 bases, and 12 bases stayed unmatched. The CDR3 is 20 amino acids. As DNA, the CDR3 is TGTGCCAGCAGTGCCCCGACTAGCGGGGGGTCTCTTAGCTCCTACAATGAGCAGTTCTTC. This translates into CASSAPTSGGSLSSYNEQFF.

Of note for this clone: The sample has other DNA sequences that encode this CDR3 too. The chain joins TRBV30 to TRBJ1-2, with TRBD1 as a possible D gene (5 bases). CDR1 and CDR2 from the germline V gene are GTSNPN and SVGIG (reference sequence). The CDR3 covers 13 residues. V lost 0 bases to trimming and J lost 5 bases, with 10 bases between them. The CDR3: CAWSVGGDYGYTF. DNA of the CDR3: TGTGCCTGGAGTGTTGGGGGGGATTATGGCTACACCTTC.

In DNA form, the CDR3 reads TGCGCCAGCAGCTACCGGGACAGTATAAACTATGGCTACACCTTC. This gives the protein CASSYRDSINYGYTF. This sequence joins TRBV5-1 and TRBJ1-2; the match to TRBD1 covers 7 bases. CDR1 SGHRS and CDR2 YFSETQ come from the germline V gene. The length of the CDR3 is 15 residues. V was clipped by 3 bases and J by 2 bases; unmatched bases: 7. The full variable domain, with the rest looked up from reference TRBV5-1 and TRBJ1-2, is KAGVTQTPRYLIKTRGQQVTLSCSPISGHRSVSWYQQTPGQGLQFLFEYFSETQRNKGNFPGRFSGRQFSNSRSEMNVSTLELGDSALYLCASSYRDSINYGYTFGSGTRLTVV.

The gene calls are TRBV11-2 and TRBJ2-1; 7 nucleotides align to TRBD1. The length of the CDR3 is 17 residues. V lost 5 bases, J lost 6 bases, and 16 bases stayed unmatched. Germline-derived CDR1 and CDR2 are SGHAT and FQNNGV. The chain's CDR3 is CASSPHLQGELGNEQFF. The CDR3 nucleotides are TGTGCCAGCAGCCCACACCTCCAGGGGGAGTTAGGCAATGAGCAGTTCTTC.

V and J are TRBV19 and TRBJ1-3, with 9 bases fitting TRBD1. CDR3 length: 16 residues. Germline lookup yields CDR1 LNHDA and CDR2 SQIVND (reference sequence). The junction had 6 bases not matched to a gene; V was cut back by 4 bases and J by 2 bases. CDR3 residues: CASSTTGGAAGNTIYF. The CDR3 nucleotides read TGTGCCAGTAGTACGACAGGGGGAGCTGCTGGAAACACCATATATTTT.

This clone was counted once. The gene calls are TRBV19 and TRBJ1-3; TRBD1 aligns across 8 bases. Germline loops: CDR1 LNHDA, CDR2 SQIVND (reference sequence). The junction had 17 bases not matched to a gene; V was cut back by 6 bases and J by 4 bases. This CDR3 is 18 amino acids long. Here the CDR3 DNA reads TGTGCCAGTAGCGCATTTCTACCCGGACAGGGTAGAGGAAACACCATATATTTT. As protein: CASSAFLPGQGRGNTIYF. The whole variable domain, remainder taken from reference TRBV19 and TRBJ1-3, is DGGITQSPKYLFRKEGQNVTLSCEQNLNHDAMYWYRQDPGQGLRLIYYSQIVNDFQKGDIAEGYSVSREKKESFPLTVTSAQKNPTAFYLCASSAFLPGQGRGNTIYFGEGSWLTVV.

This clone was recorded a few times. DNA of the CDR3: TGTGCCAGCAGCCAGGGGCCCCACCGCGGAATCGCCCAGCATTTT. Translating gives CASSQGPHRGIAQHF. The chain has TRBV3-1 (or the pseudogene TRBV3-2) and TRBJ1-5; D possibly corresponds to TRBD1 (5 bases). Trimming removed 3 bases from V and 11 bases from J, with 20 bases in between. CDR1 and CDR2 (germline): LGHDT, YNNKEL (reference sequence). This CDR3 is built from 15 residues.

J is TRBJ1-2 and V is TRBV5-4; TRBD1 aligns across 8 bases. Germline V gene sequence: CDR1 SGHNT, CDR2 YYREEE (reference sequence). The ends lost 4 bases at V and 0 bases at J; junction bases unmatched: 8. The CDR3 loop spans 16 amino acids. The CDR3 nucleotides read TGTGCCAGCAGCCTCGGACAGGGTCCTACTAACTATGGCTACACCTTC. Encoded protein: CASSLGQGPTNYGYTF.

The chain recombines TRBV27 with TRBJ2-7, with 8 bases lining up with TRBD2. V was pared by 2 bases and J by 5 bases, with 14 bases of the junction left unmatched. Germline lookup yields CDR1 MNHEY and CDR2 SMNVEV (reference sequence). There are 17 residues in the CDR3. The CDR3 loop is CASSLRGREVRGNEQYF. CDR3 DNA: TGTGCCAGCAGTTTAAGAGGGCGGGAGGTCCGGGGGAACGAGCAGTACTTC.

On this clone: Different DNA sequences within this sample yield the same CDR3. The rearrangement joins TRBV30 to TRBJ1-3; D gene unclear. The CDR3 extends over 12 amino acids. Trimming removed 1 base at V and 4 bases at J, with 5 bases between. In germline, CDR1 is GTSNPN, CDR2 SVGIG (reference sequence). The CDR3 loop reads CAWSAAGNTIYF. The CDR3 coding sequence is TGTGCCTGGAGTGCTGCGGGAAACACCATATATTTT.

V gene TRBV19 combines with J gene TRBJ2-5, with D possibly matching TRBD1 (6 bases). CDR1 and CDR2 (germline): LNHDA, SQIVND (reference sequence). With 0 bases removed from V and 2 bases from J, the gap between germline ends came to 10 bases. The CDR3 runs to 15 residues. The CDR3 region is CASSIEGARQETQYF. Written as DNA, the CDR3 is TGTGCCAGTAGTATAGAGGGGGCCAGACAAGAGACCCAGTACTTC. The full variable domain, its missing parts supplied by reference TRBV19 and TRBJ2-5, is DGGITQSPKYLFRKEGQNVTLSCEQNLNHDAMYWYRQDPGQGLRLIYYSQIVNDFQKGDIAEGYSVSREKKESFPLTVTSAQKNPTAFYLCASSIEGARQETQYFGPGTRLLVL.

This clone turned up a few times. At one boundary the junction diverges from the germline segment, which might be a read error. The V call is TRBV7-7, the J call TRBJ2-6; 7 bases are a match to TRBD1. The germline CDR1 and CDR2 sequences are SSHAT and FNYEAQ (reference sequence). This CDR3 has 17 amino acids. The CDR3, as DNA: TGTGCTAGCAGCCCGGGGACAGCCTCTGGCGGGGCCAACGTCCTGACTTTC. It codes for CASSPGTASGGANVLTF.

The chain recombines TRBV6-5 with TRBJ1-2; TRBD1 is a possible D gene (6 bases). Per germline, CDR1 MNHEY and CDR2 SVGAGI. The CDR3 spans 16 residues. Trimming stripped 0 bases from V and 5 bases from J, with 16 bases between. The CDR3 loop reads CASSYSFGAGDYGYTF. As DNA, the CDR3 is TGTGCCAGCAGTTACTCGTTTGGGGCAGGGGATTATGGCTACACCTTC.